This entry lists 25 T cell receptor beta chains sequenced from one sample in a study of low-dose radiotherapy and immunotherapy resistance in tumors. Time point noted: after trial treatment. Treatment noted: LDRT plus nivolumab, ipilimumab, low-dose cyclophosphamide and aspirin (RACIN trial). First-strand cDNA relied on TRAV- and TRBV-specific primers spanning alpha and beta chains. Amplification, which lasted 20 to 25 PCR cycles, used a constant-region primer and V-primer adapter to amplify TCRs. One entry per CDR3 protein results from TCRdb running MiXCR on the reads. The top ten clones hold about a tenth of a sample with 35,000 to 50,000 distinct CDR3 sequences, less than 30% of them seen once. The sequencing used PBMCs, collected after low-dose radiotherapy plus immunotherapy. These receptor sequences come from a male donor with prostate cancer.

This clonotype was picked up many times. This rearrangement joins TRBV20-1 to TRBJ2-5; D may be TRBD1 (8 bases). Per germline, CDR1 DFQATT and CDR2 SNEGSKA (reference sequence). Deletions cut 1 base from V and 4 bases from J, with 16 bases between. The CDR3 has 15 residues. The DNA of the CDR3 is TGCAGTGCTAGAGGGACAGGGAGGGGGCGAGAGACCCAGTACTTC. It encodes CSARGTGRGRETQYF.

The chain recombines TRBV20-1 with TRBJ1-1; D unclear. The CDR3 sequence is 12 residues long. Trimming removed 0 bases from V and 0 bases from J, with 2 bases in between. Germline V gene sequence: CDR1 DFQATT, CDR2 SNEGSKA (reference sequence). The CDR3 is CSAREVNTEAFF. For the CDR3, the DNA is TGCAGTGCTAGAGAGGTGAACACTGAAGCTTTCTTT.

The chain joins TRBV28 to TRBJ2-6; TRBD2 aligns across 7 bases. The CDR3 spans 17 residues. In germline, CDR1 is MDHEN, CDR2 SYDVKM. The junction had 9 bases not matched to a gene; V was cut back by 7 bases and J by 0 bases. CDR3 nucleotides: TGTGCCAGCACCCCCCGGGGAGGGTCCTCTGGGGCCAACGTCCTGACTTTC. It specifies CASTPRGGSSGANVLTF.

In its sample, this clonotype was seen many times. V gene TRBV15 combines with J gene TRBJ1-1; D remains ambiguous. V lost 5 bases to trimming and J lost 0 bases, with 16 bases between them. This CDR3 is built from 16 residues. Looked up from germline, CDR1 is LNHNV and CDR2 is YYDKDF (reference sequence). CDR3 amino acids: CATSEREVFMNTEAFF. In DNA, the CDR3 is TGTGCCACCAGCGAGAGAGAAGTCTTCATGAACACTGAAGCTTTCTTT. Full variable domain (missing parts from reference TRBV15 and TRBJ1-1): DAMVIQNPRYQVTQFGKPVTLSCSQTLNHNVMYWYQQKSSQAPKLLFHYYDKDFNNEADTPDNFQSRRPNTSFCFLDIRSPGLGDTAMYLCATSEREVFMNTEAFFGQGTRLTVV.

The table lists this clonotype with many counts. V usage is TRBV5-1 and J usage is TRBJ2-1, with D hard to call. In germline, CDR1 is SGHRS, CDR2 YFSETQ. This CDR3 spans 16 amino acids. Trimming cost V 4 bases and J 0 bases, with 14 bases left between them. The CDR3 here is CASSPRARSSYNEQFF. The CDR3 region has the DNA TGCGCCAGCAGCCCCCGGGCGCGGAGCTCCTACAATGAGCAGTTCTTC.

This clonotype appeared many times. The genes are TRBV11-2 and TRBJ2-3, with D maybe TRBD1 (6 bases). Trimming took 5 bases from V and 2 from J, leaving 17 bases between them. The CDR3 runs 16 residues. Looked up from germline, CDR1 is SGHAT and CDR2 is FQNNGV. CDR3 sequence: CASSLRTAKYTDTQYF. DNA for the CDR3: TGTGCCAGCAGCCTCAGGACAGCGAAGTACACAGATACGCAGTATTTT.

This clonotype turned up a few times. No DNA is shown, since the ends of the CDR3 on it are uncertain; the CDR3 is the one TCRdb lists. This chain connects TRBV5-6 to TRBJ2-1; TRBD1 is the table's D call, not checked against the DNA. CDR1 SGHDT and CDR2 YYEEEE come from the germline V gene. The CDR3 is 23 amino acids in total, end residues counted. CDR3 residues: CASSFYICSARDPGPPGWNEQFF.

This clonotype was detected ten times or more. The rearrangement links TRBV7-6 to TRBJ1-1; no definite D call. Germline assignment: CDR1 SGHVS and CDR2 FNYEAQ. Trimming cost V 0 bases and J 0 bases, with 5 bases left between them. The CDR3 has 14 amino acids. The CDR3 DNA sequence: TGTGCCAGCAGCTTAGCGCACGTGAACACTGAAGCTTTCTTT. This gives the protein CASSLAHVNTEAFF. Full variable domain (missing parts from reference TRBV7-6 and TRBJ1-1): GAGVSQSPRYKVTKRGQDVALRCDPISGHVSLYWYRQALGQGPEFLTYFNYEAQQDKSGLPNDRFSAERPEGSISTLTIQRTEQRDSAMYRCASSLAHVNTEAFFGQGTRLTVV.

This clonotype occurred many times. CDR3: CASSESAGQGYEQYF. In DNA, the CDR3 is TGCGCCAGCAGTGAGTCCGCCGGACAGGGCTACGAGCAGTACTTC. V gene TRBV10-2 combines with J gene TRBJ2-7, with 8 bases matching TRBD1. Trimming cost V 0 bases and J 3 bases; bases outside gene matches: 4. This CDR3 region has 15 residues. The germline V gene encodes CDR1 WSHSY and CDR2 SAAADI.

This clonotype was detected many times. This chain connects TRBV27 to TRBJ1-5; D not certain. Per the germline V gene, CDR1 is MNHEY and CDR2 is SMNVEV (reference sequence). Trimming removed 6 bases at V and 7 bases at J, with 10 bases between. The CDR3 is made up of 12 amino acids. CDR3 sequence: CASRRGGQPQHF. Here the CDR3 DNA reads TGTGCCAGCAGACGGGGAGGACAGCCCCAGCATTTT.

The count of this clonotype is one. The chain has TRBV5-6 and TRBJ2-6; the D gene is possibly TRBD1 (7 bases). This CDR3 has 17 amino acids. Trimming left V 5 bases short and J 0 bases short, with 15 bases between. CDR1 and CDR2 from the germline V gene are SGHDT and YYEEEE. The CDR3: CASRYQGGFSGANVLTF. DNA for the CDR3: TGTGCCAGCAGATATCAGGGGGGCTTCTCTGGGGCCAACGTCCTGACTTTC.

This clonotype was detected ten times or more. The J gene is TRBJ1-1, the V gene TRBV29-1; no clear D. V was trimmed by 4 bases and J by 0 bases, leaving 9 bases between them. This CDR3 is 13 amino acids long. Germline lookup yields CDR1 SQVTM and CDR2 ANQGSEA. CDR3 sequence reads: CSVAHSMNTEAFF. CDR3 nucleotide sequence: TGCAGCGTTGCACATAGCATGAACACTGAAGCTTTCTTT.

The J gene is TRBJ1-2, the V gene TRBV28, with 7 bases that match TRBD1. The CDR3 spans 14 residues. Germline values: CDR1 MDHEN, CDR2 SYDVKM. The trim removed 6 bases at V and 8 bases at J, leaving 12 bases unmatched. For the CDR3, the DNA is TGTGCCAGCAGGCGTACACGACAGGGTTCCGGCTACACCTTC. It codes for CASRRTRQGSGYTF.

This clonotype was counted many times. This sequence joins TRBV29-1 and TRBJ1-3; D unresolved. CDR3 size: 14 residues. Trimming stripped 4 bases from V and 0 bases from J, with 10 bases between. Germline CDR1 SQVTM, CDR2 ANQGSEA. CDR3: CSVATANSGNTIYF. CDR3 coding DNA: TGCAGCGTTGCCACTGCAAACTCTGGAAACACCATATATTTT.

The table lists this clonotype with many counts. The V call is TRBV28, the J call TRBJ1-5, with a possible D match to TRBD1 (5 bases). The CDR3 contains 17 residues. The V end was cut by 6 bases, the J end by 6 bases, with 24 bases between. The germline gives CDR1 MDHEN, CDR2 SYDVKM. The CDR3 region is CASRTILPIGAAQPQHF. DNA for the CDR3: TGTGCCAGCAGGACTATCCTACCTATAGGGGCAGCTCAGCCCCAGCATTTT.

By sample fraction, this clonotype is medium-sized. The chain combines TRBV5-4 with TRBJ2-1; the match to TRBD1 covers 9 bases. J lost 7 bases, V lost 0 bases, and 5 bases had no gene match. In germline, CDR1 is SGHNT, CDR2 YYREEE (reference sequence). The CDR3 contains 15 residues. The CDR3 loop is CASSLETGGWNEQFF. The CDR3 DNA reads TGTGCCAGCAGCTTGGAAACAGGGGGCTGGAATGAGCAGTTCTTC.

This clonotype has at least ten counts. The rearrangement joins TRBV6-2 or TRBV6-3 to TRBJ2-3; tentative D call: TRBD2 (7 bases). This CDR3 comprises 15 residues. V was trimmed by 8 bases and J by 6 bases, leaving 21 bases between them. Germline V CDR1 and CDR2: MNHEY, SVGEGT. The DNA of the CDR3 is TGTGCCAGCTCCCCTGGGGGGGCGAGAAAGGATACGCAGTATTTT. It encodes CASSPGGARKDTQYF.

Concerning this clonotype itself: It is likely a read error: a sequence one base away is far more abundant. The gene calls are TRBV2 and TRBJ2-1; D may correspond to TRBD1 or TRBD2 (7 bases each). The CDR3 extends over 13 amino acids. The germline gives CDR1 SNHLY, CDR2 FYNNEI. V was cut by 6 bases and J by 10 bases, with 16 bases left in between. The CDR3 DNA reads as TGTGCCAGCAGGTCAGGGGGGGACTACGAGCAGTTCTTC. Translating it yields CASRSGGDYEQFF. The full variable domain, in which reference TRBV2 and TRBJ2-1 provide the parts outside the CDR3, is EPEVTQTPSHQVTQMGQEVILRCVPISNHLYFYWYRQILGQKVEFLVSFYNNEISEKSEIFDDQFSVERPDGSNFTLKIRSTKLEDSAMYFCASRSGGDYEQFFGPGTRLTVL.

By share of the sample, this clonotype is medium-sized. This chain links TRBV5-1 with TRBJ2-1; the D is unclear. The germline V gene encodes CDR1 SGHRS and CDR2 YFSETQ. The CDR3 has 12 residues. V was trimmed by 0 bases and J by 6 bases, leaving 4 bases between them. Here the CDR3 DNA reads TGCGCCAGCAGCTTGGGGGGCAATGAGCAGTTCTTC. This sequence encodes CASSLGGNEQFF.

Many counts were recorded for this clonotype. The chain is built from TRBV6-6 and TRBJ2-7, with no clear D. Deletions cut 4 bases from V and 5 bases from J, with 6 bases between. The CDR3 runs to 11 residues. CDR1 and CDR2 from the germline V gene are MNHNY and SVGAGI (reference sequence). DNA for the CDR3: TGTGCCAGCAGTTTTGCAGACGAGCAGTACTTC. This codes for CASSFADEQYF.

This clonotype was counted ten times or more. The genes are TRBV5-4 and TRBJ2-2; D not certain. The CDR3 is 19 residues long. The germline gives CDR1 SGHNT, CDR2 YYREEE (reference sequence). V was shortened by 0 bases and J by 0 bases, with 18 bases between the two germline ends. The CDR3 here is CASSLADFGSLTNTGELFF. In DNA, the CDR3 is TGTGCCAGCAGCTTGGCCGATTTCGGTTCGCTAACGAACACCGGGGAGCTGTTTTTT.

Comments on this clonotype: This may be a read error, as it is one base from a much larger clone. CDR3 amino acids: CAWSRVGNQPQHF. CDR3 DNA sequence: TGTGCCTGGAGTCGGGTGGGCAATCAGCCCCAGCATTTT. V gene TRBV30 combines with J gene TRBJ1-5, with D unresolved. V was cut by 2 bases and J by 2 bases, with 7 bases left in between. Germline CDR1 and CDR2: GTSNPN and SVGIG (reference sequence). The length of the CDR3 is 13 residues.

Ten or more counts support this clonotype. V usage is TRBV5-1 and J usage is TRBJ2-7; D might be TRBD1 or TRBD2, each matching 5 bases. This CDR3 comprises 16 residues. Germline V gene lookup returns CDR1 SGHRS and CDR2 YFSETQ. Between the trimmed V and J ends, which lost 0 bases and 4 bases, there was a span of 17 bases. The CDR3 DNA reads as TGCGCCAGCAGCTTGGGGTCTCTGCAGGGACCGTACGAGCAGTACTTC. It codes for CASSLGSLQGPYEQYF.

The V gene is TRBV5-5, the J gene TRBJ1-3; D remains unclear. Trimming left V 4 bases short and J 4 bases short, with 21 bases between. The germline V gene encodes CDR1 SGHKS and CDR2 YYEKEE (reference sequence). The CDR3 is 17 residues long. CDR3 region: CASSDRPTRIGGNTIYF. CDR3 coding DNA: TGTGCCAGCAGCGACCGGCCTACTCGGATTGGAGGAAACACCATATATTTT.

The sample holds many counts of this clonotype. The chain uses TRBV7-9 and TRBJ1-5, with D tentatively TRBD1 (6 bases). V was clipped by 5 bases and J by 1 base, with 9 bases between them. The CDR3 runs 14 residues. Germline lookup yields CDR1 SEHNR and CDR2 FQNEAQ (reference sequence). CDR3 DNA sequence: TGTGCCAGCAGCACAGGGACAAGCAATCAGCCCCAGCATTTT. Encoded protein: CASSTGTSNQPQHF.